Following are 20 T cell receptor delta chains from one sample sequenced in a study of γδ T cells in repeated Plasmodium falciparum infection. Gammadelta T cells were flow-sorted from PBMC into Vgamma9/Vdelta2+ and Vdelta2-negative populations for bulk analysis. TCRdb processed the multiplex PCR reads again with the CATT caller. The data contain some 100,000 delta-chain clones, over 1.3% of them singletons. Sequenced input: gamma-delta T cells from blood. These receptors were collected from a pool of human donors (malaria-infected and uninfected, not separated).

This clone came up a few times. TCRdb lists the protein of a much larger clone for this DNA, which differs at residue 7, so this is likely a read error; the protein given here is translated from the DNA itself. This sample also contains other DNA sequences that code for the same CDR3. The gene calls are TRDV1 and TRDJ1, with D unclear. In germline, CDR1 is TSWWSYY, CDR2 QGS. The CDR3 contains 14 residues. The CDR3 DNA sequence: TGTGCTCTTGGGATTCCCGAGTACACCGATAAACTAATCTTT. Its translation is CALGIPEYTDKLIF.

About this clone: The protein held in TCRdb is that of a much larger clone and does not match this DNA's translation at residue 17, likely because of a read error; the protein shown is translated from the DNA. The chain couples TRDV1 to TRDJ1, with 12 positions matching TRDD3. Germline assignment: CDR1 TSWWSYY and CDR2 QGS. The V segment lost 2 bases and the J segment 13 bases; nucleotides outside the gene matches: 23. The CDR3 covers 19 residues. CDR3 loop: CALGELEAAQLGDTGEPIF. CDR3 bases: TGTGCTCTTGGGGAATTAGAAGCTGCACAACTGGGGGATACAGGTGAACCCATCTTT.

About this clone itself: The protein recorded in TCRdb matches a much larger clone and deviates from this DNA's translation at residue 11, suggesting a read error; the protein here is obtained by translating the DNA. This sequence joins TRDV1 and TRDJ1; 11 nucleotides match TRDD3. The CDR3 contains 16 residues. The V segment lost 3 bases and the J segment 4 bases; nucleotides outside the gene matches: 7. CDR1 and CDR2 (germline): TSWWSYY, QGS. The CDR3, as DNA: TGTGCTCTTGGGGAGCTCAACTGGGGGATAATCGATAAACTCATCTTT. Translating it yields CALGELNWGIIDKLIF.

Turning to this clone: The mismatch at residue 9 between this DNA's translation and the TCRdb protein of a much larger clone likely reflects a read error; the protein shown is translated from the DNA. This sequence joins TRDV1 and TRDJ1, with 9 bases aligning to TRDD3. The CDR3 runs 18 residues. Germline CDR1 TSWWSYY, CDR2 QGS. Unmatched junction bases numbered 20, after V lost 0 bases and J lost 12 bases. The CDR3 protein is CALGELSTLAPWGMRVIF. The CDR3, as DNA: TGTGCTCTTGGGGAACTTTCCACGTTGGCCCCCTGGGGGATGAGGGTCATCTTT.

At least ten counts were recorded for this clone. The V gene is TRDV1, the J gene TRDJ1; TRDD3 matches 13 bases. The junction had 20 bases not matched to a gene; V was cut back by 5 bases and J by 2 bases. In germline, CDR1 is TSWWSYY, CDR2 QGS. The CDR3 spans 21 residues. The CDR3 bases are TGTGCTCTTGGGTCTCTCCCCCCAACATACTGGGGGATACGCGGGACCGATAAACTCATCTTT. Translating it yields CALGSLPPTYWGIRGTDKLIF.

This clone appeared many times. TCRdb's protein for this DNA is that of a much larger clone and differs from the translation at residue 15, likely a read error; the protein shown is the DNA translation. V gene TRDV1 combines with J gene TRDJ1; D remains ambiguous. Trimming pared 0 bases from V and 3 bases from J, leaving 26 bases between. CDR1 and CDR2 from the germline V gene are TSWWSYY and QGS. This CDR3 comprises 20 residues. The CDR3 reads CALGELRRYLKLVYADKLIF. As DNA, the CDR3 is TGTGCTCTTGGGGAACTTAGGAGATATCTCAAGCTAGTCTACGCCGATAAACTCATCTTT.

In regard to this clone: TCRdb's protein, taken from a much larger clone, differs from this DNA's translation at residue 7, likely owing to a read error; the protein displayed comes from the DNA. The chain has TRDV1 and TRDJ1; D might be TRDD3 (5 bases). TCRdb offers no J gene call, so here the DNA was matched to germline to obtain one. Germline V CDR1 and CDR2: TSWWSYY, QGS. V was clipped by 0 bases and J by 0 bases, with 20 bases between them. The CDR3 loop spans 19 amino acids. CDR3 sequence: CALGELVTYWIPYTDKLIF. The CDR3 bases are TGTGCTCTTGGGGAACTAGTTACGTACTGGATCCCGTACACCGATAAACTCATCTTT.

This clone was detected only a few times. A far larger clone is a single base away, which makes a read error likely. At the DNA level, this CDR3 is encoded by other sequences in the same sample as well. The V and J genes are TRDV1 and TRDJ1; 7 bases match TRDD3. CDR3 length equals 19 residues. The germline V gene has CDR1 TSWWSYY and CDR2 QGS. CDR3 residues: CALGDGVLWLGAHTDKLIF. The DNA for the CDR3 is TGTGCTCTCGGGGATGGAGTCCTATGGCTGGGGGCGCACACCGATAAACTCATCTTT.

This clone was observed at least ten times. The chain has TRDV1 and TRDJ1; the D call may be TRDD2 or TRDD3 (5 bases each). V shed 4 bases and J shed 0 bases, with 27 bases lying between them. Germline V CDR1 and CDR2: TSWWSYY, QGS. The CDR3 is 20 residues long. The CDR3 is CALGAKVPAPVWAYTDKLIF. CDR3 DNA: TGTGCTCTTGGGGCCAAGGTTCCTGCACCAGTCTGGGCCTACACCGATAAACTCATCTTT.

This clone was detected only a few times. The TCRdb protein fails to match the DNA translation at residue 16; the protein reported here was translated from the DNA. The rearrangement joins TRDV1 to TRDJ1, with TRDD3 identical over 11 bases. TCRdb lists no J gene, so it was determined here by aligning the DNA to germline. V dropped 5 bases and J dropped 0; count of bases not matched to a gene: 23. The CDR3 is made up of 22 amino acids. Germline V CDR1 and CDR2: TSWWSYY, QGS. CDR3 protein: CALGRGLVLPYWGIWNTDKLIF. The CDR3 DNA sequence: TGTGCTCTTGGGAGGGGACTAGTCCTCCCATACTGGGGGATATGGAACACCGATAAACTCATCTTT.

A word on this clone: A far larger clone is one nucleotide away, so this likely arose from a read error. This sample includes further DNA sequences coding for the same CDR3. V gene TRDV1 combines with J gene TRDJ1; tentatively, D is TRDD3 (6 bases). The J gene was missing in TCRdb and was found by matching the end of the DNA to germline. Trimming took 0 bases from V and 0 from J, leaving 44 bases between them. CDR3 length: 27 amino acids. Per the germline V gene, CDR1 is TSWWSYY and CDR2 is QGS. CDR3 DNA sequence: TGTGCTCTTGGGGAACTCGTGAGGCGGGGGAGATGTAAAGAGTCTCACTCCCGGCTTAAGTACACCGATAAACTCATCTTT. This sequence encodes CALGELVRRGRCKESHSRLKYTDKLIF.

About this clone: The mismatch at residue 6 between this DNA's translation and the TCRdb protein of a much larger clone likely reflects a read error; the protein shown is translated from the DNA. The chain employs TRDV1 and TRDJ3, with 12 bases identical to TRDD3. The J gene, not given by TCRdb, was assigned here from a germline match of the nucleotide sequence. The germline V gene encodes CDR1 TSWWSYY and CDR2 QGS. The CDR3 spans 23 residues. J was trimmed by 0 bases and V by 2 bases; bases with no gene match: 14. Written as DNA, the CDR3 is TGTGCTCTTGGGGAAGGAGCACTACTGGGGGATACAGTATCCTCCTGGGACACCCGACAGATGTTTTTC. Translating it yields CALGEGALLGDTVSSWDTRQMFF.

In the case of this clone: The TCRdb protein comes from a much larger clone and disagrees with this DNA's translation at residue 23, likely due to a read error; the protein given here is derived from the DNA. The V gene call reads TRDV1; no J gene was called; the D segment call TRDD3 is taken from the table without a DNA check. The germline CDR1 and CDR2 sequences are TSWWSYY and QGS. The CDR3 spans 25 residues. CDR3 in amino acids: CALGEVILGLPTDDYWGLNTDKPIF. The DNA for the CDR3 is TGTGCTCTTGGGGAAGTAATACTTGGCCTTCCTACTGATGATTACTGGGGGCTAAACACCGATAAACCCATCTTT.

This clone is judged medium-sized (0.01 to 0.1%). Other DNA sequences from this sample encode an identical CDR3 as well. The chain has TRDV2 and TRDJ1, with TRDD3 matching 10 bases. The germline V gene encodes CDR1 GEAIGNYY and CDR2 EKD. CDR3 length equals 16 residues. V lost 0 bases, J lost 2 bases, and 5 bases stayed unmatched. The CDR3 is CACDTRPGDTTDKLIF. The CDR3 DNA follows: TGTGCCTGTGACACCCGGCCGGGGGATACGACCGATAAACTCATCTTT.

The table lists this clone with a few counts. The mismatch at residue 11 between this DNA's translation and the TCRdb protein of a much larger clone likely reflects a read error; the protein shown is translated from the DNA. The gene calls are TRDV1 and TRDJ1; D might be TRDD2 or TRDD3, each matching 5 bases. Germline matching of the DNA provided the J gene here, since TCRdb leaves it blank. The CDR3 is 19 residues long. Germline CDR1 reads TSWWSYY; CDR2 reads QGS. V lost 0 bases and J lost 0, with 20 bases in between. The CDR3 nucleotides read TGTGCTCTTGGGGAACTAGACCTACGTCAGGTGATACACACCGATAAACTCATCTTT. Its translation: CALGELDLRQVIHTDKLIF.

This clone has a handful of counts. This is likely an artifact of a read error, given a far larger clone one base away. Distinct nucleotide sequences in the sample also encode this CDR3. The CDR3 sequence is CACDTGGYGTDKLIF. The DNA for the CDR3 is TGTGCCTGTGACACTGGGGGATACGGGACCGATAAACTCATCTTC. The J gene has no call, while the V gene is TRDV2; TRDD3 was called by the table and not checked on the DNA. The CDR3 runs to 15 residues. CDR1 is GEAIGNYY and CDR2 is EKD in the germline V gene.

About this clone: A far larger clone is one nucleotide away, so this likely arose from a read error. At the DNA level, this CDR3 is encoded by other sequences in the same sample as well. The V gene corresponds to TRDV2; no J gene was called; the DNA was not compared with TRDD3, the D call given in the table. The CDR3 has 14 residues. The germline gives CDR1 GEAIGNYY, CDR2 EKD. The CDR3 reads CACDPVDTTDKLIF. CDR3 in DNA: TGTGCCTGTGACCCCGTGGATACAACCGATAAACTCATCTTC.

A remark on this clone: The protein recorded in TCRdb matches a much larger clone and deviates from this DNA's translation at residue 7, suggesting a read error; the protein here is obtained by translating the DNA. This chain uses TRDV2 with TRDJ1, with 8 nucleotides matching TRDD3. Germline trimming cut 3 bases from V and 3 bases from J; bases unmatched to any gene: 20. Germline CDR1 and CDR2: GEAIGNYY and EKD. The CDR3 loop spans 19 amino acids. The chain's CDR3 is CACDPLCTGGPTASDKLIF. The CDR3 DNA reads as TGTGCCTGTGACCCCCTGTGTACTGGGGGCCCCACCGCCTCCGATAAACTCATCTTT.

About this clone itself: The TCRdb protein, from a much larger clone, departs from this DNA's translation at residue 14, likely by read error; the protein shown derives from the DNA. The rearrangement joins TRDV2 to TRDJ1; the D gene could be TRDD2 or TRDD3 (6 bases each). TCRdb records no J gene; here it was assigned by comparing the DNA to germline. V lost 0 bases and J 0 bases, leaving 43 bases between the germline ends. Germline-derived CDR1 and CDR2 are GEAIGNYY and EKD. The CDR3 spans 26 residues. CDR3 sequence (DNA): TGTGCCTGTGACACCGTAAGGCCTCCTACTGGGCTTGGGAGATACGCGGTGGGTCAGTACACCGATAAACTCATCTTT. This sequence encodes CACDTVRPPTGLGRYAVGQYTDKLIF.

A word on this clone: A far larger clone is just one base off, so this is likely a read error. This sample includes further DNA sequences coding for the same CDR3. V and J are TRDV2 and TRDJ1; TRDD3 agrees at 9 bases. The J gene is absent in TCRdb and was assigned here via DNA matching to germline. CDR3 length: 16 amino acids. Germline values: CDR1 GEAIGNYY, CDR2 EKD. In DNA, the CDR3 is TGTGCTTGTGACGGACTGGGGGAGCTGTACACCGATAAACTCATCTTT. Its translation: CACDGLGELYTDKLIF.